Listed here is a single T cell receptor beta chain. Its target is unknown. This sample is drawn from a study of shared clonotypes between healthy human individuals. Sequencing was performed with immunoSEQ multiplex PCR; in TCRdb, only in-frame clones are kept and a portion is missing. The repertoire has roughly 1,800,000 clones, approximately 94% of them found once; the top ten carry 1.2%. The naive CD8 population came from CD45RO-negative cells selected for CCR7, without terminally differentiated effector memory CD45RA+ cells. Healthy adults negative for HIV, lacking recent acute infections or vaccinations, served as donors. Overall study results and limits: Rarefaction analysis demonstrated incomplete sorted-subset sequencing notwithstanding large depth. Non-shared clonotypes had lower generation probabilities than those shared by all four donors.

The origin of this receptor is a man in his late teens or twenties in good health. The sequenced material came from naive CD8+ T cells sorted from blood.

Here the CDR3 DNA reads TGTGCCAGCAGCTCCTCCGGGACTAGCGGGACCCACTCCTACAATGAGCAGTTCTTC. Its translation: CASSSSGTSGTHSYNEQFF. The V and J genes are TRBV13 and TRBJ2-1; TRBD2 matches 13 bases. This CDR3 has 19 amino acids. V trimming: 4 bases; J trimming: 0 bases; junction bases outside the gene matches: 9. The germline V gene has CDR1 PRHDT and CDR2 FYEKMQ (reference sequence).